The source of this T cell receptor beta chain is a study of blood T cell repertoires in COVID-19. The overall study: The origin of the acute and convalescent COVID-19 samples was the United States, Italy and Spain. The analysed material was cDNA or gDNA that came from T cells, B-cell-depleted T cells, or PBMCs.

Per the study methods: Amplifying reference gene primers gave estimates of nucleated cell counts. The data were produced by immunoSEQ multiplex PCR, yet TCRdb's version contains in-frame clones alone and is incomplete. D and trimming were read from the DNA, whereas the V and J calls and clone size are those reported in that table. The data contain about 88,000 clones, 70% to 85% of them singletons. Trimming shortened V by 0 bases and J by 8 bases, and 5 bases separated the two germline ends. This CDR3 region has 13 residues. Germline CDR1 reads SGHNT; CDR2 reads YENEEA. Source material: peripheral blood. The rearrangement joins TRBV11-3 to TRBJ1-6; D gene unclear. The clonotype originates from a woman aged 55-69 years in a cohort sampled during active or convalescent COVID-19. The CDR3 region is CASSLESYSPLHF. The CDR3 coding sequence is TGTGCCAGCAGCTTAGAGAGCTATTCACCCCTCCACTTT.